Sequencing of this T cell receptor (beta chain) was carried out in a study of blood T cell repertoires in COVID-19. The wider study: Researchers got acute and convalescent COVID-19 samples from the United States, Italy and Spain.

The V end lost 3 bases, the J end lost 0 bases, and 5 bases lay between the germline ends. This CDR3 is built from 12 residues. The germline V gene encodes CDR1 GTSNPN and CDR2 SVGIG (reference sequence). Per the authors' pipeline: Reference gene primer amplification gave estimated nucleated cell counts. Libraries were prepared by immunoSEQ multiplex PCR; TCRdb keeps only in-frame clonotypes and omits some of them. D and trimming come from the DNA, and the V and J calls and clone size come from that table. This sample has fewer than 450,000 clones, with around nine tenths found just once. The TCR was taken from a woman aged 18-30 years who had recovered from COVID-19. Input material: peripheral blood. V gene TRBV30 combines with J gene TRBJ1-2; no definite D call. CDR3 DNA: TGTGCCTGGAGCGGTTCTAACTATGGCTACACCTTC. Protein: CAWSGSNYGYTF.